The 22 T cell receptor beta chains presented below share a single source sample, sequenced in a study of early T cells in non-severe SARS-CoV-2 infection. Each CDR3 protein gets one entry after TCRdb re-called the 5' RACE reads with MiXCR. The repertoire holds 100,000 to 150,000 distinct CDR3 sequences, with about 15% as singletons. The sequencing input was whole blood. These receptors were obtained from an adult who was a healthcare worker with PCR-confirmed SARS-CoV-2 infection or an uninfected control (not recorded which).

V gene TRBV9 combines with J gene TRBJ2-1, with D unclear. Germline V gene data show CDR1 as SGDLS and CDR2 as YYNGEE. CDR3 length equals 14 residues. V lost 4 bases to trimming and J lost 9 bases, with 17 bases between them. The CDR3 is CASSPSRLLFEQFF. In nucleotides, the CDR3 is TGTGCCAGCAGCCCAAGTAGACTCCTATTTGAGCAGTTCTTC.

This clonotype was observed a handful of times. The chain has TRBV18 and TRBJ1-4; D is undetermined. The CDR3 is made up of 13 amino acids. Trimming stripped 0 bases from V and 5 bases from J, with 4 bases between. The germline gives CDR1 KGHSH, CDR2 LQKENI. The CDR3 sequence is CASSPPVNEKLFF. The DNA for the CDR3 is TGTGCCAGCTCACCACCAGTAAATGAAAAACTGTTTTTT.

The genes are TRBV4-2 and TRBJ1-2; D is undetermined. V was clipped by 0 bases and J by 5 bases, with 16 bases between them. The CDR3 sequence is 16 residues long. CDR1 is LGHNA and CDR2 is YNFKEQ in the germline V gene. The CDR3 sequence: CASSQEAGYGKYGYTF. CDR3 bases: TGTGCCAGCAGCCAAGAGGCCGGGTACGGAAAGTATGGCTACACCTTC.

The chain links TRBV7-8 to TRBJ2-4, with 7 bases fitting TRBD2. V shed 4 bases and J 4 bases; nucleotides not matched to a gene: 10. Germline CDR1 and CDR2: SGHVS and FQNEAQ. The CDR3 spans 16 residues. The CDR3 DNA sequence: TGTGCCAGCAGCTCCCCAGGGAGCGGGGTTAAAAACATTCAGTACTTC. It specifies CASSSPGSGVKNIQYF.

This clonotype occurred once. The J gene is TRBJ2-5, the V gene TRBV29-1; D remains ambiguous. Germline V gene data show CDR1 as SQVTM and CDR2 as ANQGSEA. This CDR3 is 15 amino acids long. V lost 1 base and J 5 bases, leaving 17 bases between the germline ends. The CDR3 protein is CSVEGSGSFSETQYF. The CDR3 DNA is TGCAGCGTTGAAGGGTCGGGCTCGTTTTCGGAGACCCAGTACTTC.

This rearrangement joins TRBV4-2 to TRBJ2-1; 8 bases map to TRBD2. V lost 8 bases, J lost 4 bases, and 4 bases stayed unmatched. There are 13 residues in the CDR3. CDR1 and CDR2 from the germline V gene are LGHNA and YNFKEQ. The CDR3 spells CASSRGGYNEQFF. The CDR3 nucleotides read TGTGCCAGCTCCCGGGGGGGGTACAATGAGCAGTTCTTC.

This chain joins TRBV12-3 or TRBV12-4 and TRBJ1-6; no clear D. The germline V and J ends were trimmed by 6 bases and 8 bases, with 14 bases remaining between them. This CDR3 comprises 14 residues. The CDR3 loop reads CASRLAGSDSPLHF. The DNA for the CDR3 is TGTGCCAGCAGGCTAGCGGGGTCGGATTCACCCCTCCACTTT.

This CDR3 is CASSLSADNYGYTF. The DNA of the CDR3 is TGTGCCAGCAGTTTATCCGCAGATAACTATGGCTACACCTTC. The rearrangement links TRBV27 to TRBJ1-2; D unclear. This CDR3 is 14 amino acids long. V was cut by 0 bases and J by 1 base, with 6 bases left in between. The germline gives CDR1 MNHEY, CDR2 SMNVEV (reference sequence).

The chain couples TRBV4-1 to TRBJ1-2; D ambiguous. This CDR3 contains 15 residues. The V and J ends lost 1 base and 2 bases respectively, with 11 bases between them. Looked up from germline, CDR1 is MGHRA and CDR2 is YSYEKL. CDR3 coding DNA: TGCGCCAGCAGCCAAGGTAGTGACAAAAACTATGGCTACACCTTC. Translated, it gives CASSQGSDKNYGYTF.

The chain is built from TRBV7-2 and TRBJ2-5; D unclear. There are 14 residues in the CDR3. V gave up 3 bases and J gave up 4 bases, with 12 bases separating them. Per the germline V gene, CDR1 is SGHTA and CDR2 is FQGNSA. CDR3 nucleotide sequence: TGTGCCAGCAGCTTCGACGCCACGGTAGAGACCCAGTACTTC. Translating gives CASSFDATVETQYF.

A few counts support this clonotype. CDR3 bases: TGTGCCAGCAGCTTCGGGGCGCGGGACATTCAGTACTTC. As protein: CASSFGARDIQYF. V usage is TRBV7-9 and J usage is TRBJ2-4; D is perhaps TRBD1 or TRBD2 (5 bases each). V was clipped by 3 bases and J by 8 bases, with 11 bases between them. The CDR3 runs 13 residues. Germline CDR1 and CDR2: SEHNR and FQNEAQ (reference sequence).

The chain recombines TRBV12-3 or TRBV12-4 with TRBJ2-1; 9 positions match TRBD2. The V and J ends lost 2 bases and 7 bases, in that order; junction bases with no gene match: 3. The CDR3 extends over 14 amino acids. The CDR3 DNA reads TGTGCCAGCAGTTTATCGGCGGGGGGGAATGAGCAGTTCTTC. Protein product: CASSLSAGGNEQFF.

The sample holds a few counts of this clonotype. CDR3 sequence: CASSKINNSPLHF. For the CDR3, the DNA is TGTGCCAGCAGTAAGATAAATAATTCACCCCTCCACTTT. V usage is TRBV12-3 or TRBV12-4 and J usage is TRBJ1-6; D gene unclear. The V end was cut by 5 bases, the J end by 5 bases, with 7 bases between. The CDR3 sequence is 13 residues long.

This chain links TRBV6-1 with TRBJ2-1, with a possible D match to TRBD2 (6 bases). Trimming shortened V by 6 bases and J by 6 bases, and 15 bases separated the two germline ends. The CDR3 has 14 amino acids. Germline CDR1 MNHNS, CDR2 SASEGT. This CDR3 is CASRRRGSFNEQFF. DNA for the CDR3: TGTGCCAGCAGGCGCCGGGGGAGCTTCAATGAGCAGTTCTTC.

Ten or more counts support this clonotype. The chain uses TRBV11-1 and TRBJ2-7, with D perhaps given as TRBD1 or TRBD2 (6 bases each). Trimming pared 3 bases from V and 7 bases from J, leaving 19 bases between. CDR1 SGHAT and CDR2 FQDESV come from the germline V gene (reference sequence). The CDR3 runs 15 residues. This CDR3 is CASSFRGGNLVEQYF. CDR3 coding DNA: TGTGCCAGCAGCTTCCGAGGGGGGAATCTGGTGGAGCAGTACTTC.

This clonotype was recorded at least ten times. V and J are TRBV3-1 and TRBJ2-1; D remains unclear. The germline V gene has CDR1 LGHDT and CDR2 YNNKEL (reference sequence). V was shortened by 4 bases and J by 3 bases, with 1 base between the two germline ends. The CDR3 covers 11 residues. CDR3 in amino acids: CASSRYNEQFF. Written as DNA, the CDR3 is TGTGCCAGCAGCCGCTACAATGAGCAGTTCTTC.

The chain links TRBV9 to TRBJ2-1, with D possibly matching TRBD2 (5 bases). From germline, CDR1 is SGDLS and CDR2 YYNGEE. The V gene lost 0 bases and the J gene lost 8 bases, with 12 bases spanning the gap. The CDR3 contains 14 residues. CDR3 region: CASSVEIAGDEQFF. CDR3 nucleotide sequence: TGTGCCAGCAGCGTAGAGATAGCCGGGGATGAGCAGTTCTTC.

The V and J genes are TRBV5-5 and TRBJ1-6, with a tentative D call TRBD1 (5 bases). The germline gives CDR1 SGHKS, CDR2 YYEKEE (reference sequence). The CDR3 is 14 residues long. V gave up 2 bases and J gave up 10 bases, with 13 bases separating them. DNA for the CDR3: TGTGCCAGCAGCTTCCCGGACACTGGCTCACCCCTCCACTTT. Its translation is CASSFPDTGSPLHF.

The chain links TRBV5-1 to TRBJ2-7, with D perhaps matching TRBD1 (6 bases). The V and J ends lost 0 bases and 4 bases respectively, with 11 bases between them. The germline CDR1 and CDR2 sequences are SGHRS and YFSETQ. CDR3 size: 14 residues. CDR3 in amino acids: CASSLATGLYEQYF. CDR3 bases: TGCGCCAGCAGCTTGGCCACAGGGTTGTACGAGCAGTACTTC.

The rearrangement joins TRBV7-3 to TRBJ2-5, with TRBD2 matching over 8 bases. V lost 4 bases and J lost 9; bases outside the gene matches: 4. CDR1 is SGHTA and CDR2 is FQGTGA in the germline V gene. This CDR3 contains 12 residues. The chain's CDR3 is CASSSGTSPQYF. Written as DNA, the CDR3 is TGTGCCAGCAGCTCCGGGACTAGTCCCCAGTACTTC.

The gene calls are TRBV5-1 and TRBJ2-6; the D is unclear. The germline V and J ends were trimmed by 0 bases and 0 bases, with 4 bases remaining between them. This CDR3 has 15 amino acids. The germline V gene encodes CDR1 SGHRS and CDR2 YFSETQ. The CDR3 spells CASSLDYSGANVLTF. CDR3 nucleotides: TGCGCCAGCAGCTTGGACTACTCTGGGGCCAACGTCCTGACTTTC.

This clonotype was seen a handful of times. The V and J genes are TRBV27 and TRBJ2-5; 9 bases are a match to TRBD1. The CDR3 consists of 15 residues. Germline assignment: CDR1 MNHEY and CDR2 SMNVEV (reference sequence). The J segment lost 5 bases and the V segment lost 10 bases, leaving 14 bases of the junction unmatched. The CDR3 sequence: CANLIQGAREETQYF. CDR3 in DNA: TGTGCCAACCTGATACAGGGGGCGCGAGAGGAGACCCAGTACTTC.